Presented here are 22 T cell receptor beta chains from one specimen sequenced in a study of Ad26.COV2.S vaccination and SARS-CoV-2 variants. As to treatment: about 20 received Ad26.COV2.S at low or high dose, single or two shots; 5 received placebo; per-sample allocation not given. On day 63 after the first injection, vaccine and placebo recipients gave samples. TCRdb's table, derived via immunoSEQ multiplex PCR, lists solely in-frame clones and lacks some. Counted here are some 340,000 clones, about 86% occurring once; the ten biggest clones make up less than 2%. The sequenced sample was peripheral blood, obtained in a trial of Ad26.COV2.S vaccine versus placebo. These receptors were taken from a person between 18 and 59 years old who received the Ad26.COV2.S COVID-19 vaccine or a placebo.

The rearrangement joins TRBV7-2 to TRBJ2-5; D is perhaps TRBD1 (6 bases). The CDR3 loop spans 13 amino acids. V lost 4 bases to trimming and J lost 5 bases, with 11 bases between them. CDR1 and CDR2 (germline): SGHTA, FQGNSA. Here the CDR3 DNA reads TGTGCCAGCAGCTCCACAGGGTTCGAGACCCAGTACTTC. Protein: CASSSTGFETQYF.

V and J are TRBV2 and TRBJ2-5; 11 nucleotides align to TRBD2. Germline assignment: CDR1 SNHLY and CDR2 FYNNEI. Trimming at V came to 4 bases and at J to 2 bases, leaving 3 bases not matched to a gene. This CDR3 has 15 amino acids. CDR3 bases: TGTGCCAGCAGTGGAAGACTAGCGGGGCAAGAGACCCAGTACTTC. This sequence encodes CASSGRLAGQETQYF.

The rearrangement links TRBV2 to TRBJ1-2; TRBD1 aligns across 12 bases. CDR3 size: 17 residues. The V and J ends lost 8 bases and 9 bases, in that order; junction bases with no gene match: 19. Germline CDR1 SNHLY, CDR2 FYNNEI. Written as DNA, the CDR3 is TGTGCCAGCTCCCGACCGGGACAGGGGGCGAGCTTTCGAAGCTACACCTTC. This gives the protein CASSRPGQGASFRSYTF.

This clone was seen only a few times. The V and J genes are TRBV3-1 (or the pseudogene TRBV3-2) and TRBJ1-1; no reliable D call. Per the germline V gene, CDR1 is LGHDT and CDR2 is YNNKEL (reference sequence). This CDR3 is built from 14 residues. V was shortened by 4 bases and J by 5 bases, with 14 bases between the two germline ends. The chain's CDR3 is CASSPRAVGTEAFF. The CDR3 DNA is TGTGCCAGCAGCCCCCGGGCAGTAGGGACTGAAGCTTTCTTT.

The J gene is TRBJ2-1, the V gene TRBV27; 8 positions agree with TRBD2. The CDR3 is 16 amino acids. CDR1 and CDR2 from the germline V gene are MNHEY and SMNVEV (reference sequence). V gave up 4 bases and J gave up 3 bases; unmatched junction bases: 8. The DNA of the CDR3 is TGTGCCAGCAGTTCCGGGGGGGGGCTCTACTACAATGAGCAGTTCTTC. The encoded protein is CASSSGGGLYYNEQFF.

V usage is TRBV7-2 and J usage is TRBJ1-6; 9 nucleotides match TRBD1. Unmatched junction bases numbered 2, after V lost 5 bases and J lost 6 bases. Germline assignment: CDR1 SGHTA and CDR2 FQGNSA. The CDR3 totals 14 residues. In nucleotides, the CDR3 is TGTGCCAGCAGCGGACAGGGGCTTAATTCACCCCTCCACTTT. Amino acids: CASSGQGLNSPLHF.

This clone was observed a handful of times. The J gene is TRBJ1-3, the V gene TRBV6-1; D not resolved. Germline V gene data show CDR1 as MNHNS and CDR2 as SASEGT. V shed 1 base and J shed 9 bases, with 4 bases lying between them. The CDR3 has 11 residues. CDR3 amino acids: CASSEEGTIYF. For the CDR3, the DNA is TGTGCCAGCAGTGAAGAAGGCACCATATATTTT.

Details on this clone: Its ends do not fully match the called genes, so a read error is possible. V is TRBV7-7 and J is TRBJ2-2; D may match TRBD1 or TRBD2 (6 bases each). Germline lookup yields CDR1 SSHAT and CDR2 FNYEAQ (reference sequence). The CDR3 spans 16 residues. CDR3 amino acids: CASSPFRGAGTGELFF. The CDR3 bases are TGTGCTAGCAGCCCCTTCAGGGGCGCGGGAACCGGGGAGCTGTTTTTT.

The V gene is TRBV6-2 or TRBV6-3, the J gene TRBJ1-2; D unresolved. The CDR3 has 15 residues. Between the trimmed V and J ends, which lost 2 bases and 4 bases, there was a span of 14 bases. The germline gives CDR1 MNHEY, CDR2 SVGEGT. The CDR3 loop reads CASSYRQGSTYGYTF. CDR3 sequence (DNA): TGTGCCAGCAGTTACCGACAAGGCTCAACCTATGGCTACACCTTC.

The table lists this clone with many counts. The chain is built from TRBV3-1 (or the pseudogene TRBV3-2) and TRBJ1-2; D is possibly TRBD1 (5 bases). Germline V gene data show CDR1 as LGHDT and CDR2 as YNNKEL (reference sequence). The CDR3 has 14 amino acids. V lost 3 bases and J lost 3, with 11 bases in between. The CDR3, as DNA: TGTGCCAGCAGCCAGCAGGGCGGCTACTATGGCTACACCTTC. Its translation: CASSQQGGYYGYTF.

The rearrangement uses TRBV12-5 and TRBJ2-1; TRBD2 matches 8 bases. Trimming cost V 2 bases and J 3 bases; bases outside gene matches: 3. CDR1 and CDR2 from the germline V gene are LGHNT and FRNRAP. This CDR3 is built from 15 residues. This CDR3 is CASGLLGGGYNEQFF. The CDR3 DNA sequence: TGTGCTAGTGGTTTGCTCGGGGGGGGCTACAATGAGCAGTTCTTC.

The J gene is TRBJ2-1, the V gene TRBV19; TRBD2 matches at 12 bases. The CDR3 consists of 18 residues. From germline, CDR1 is LNHDA and CDR2 SQIVND (reference sequence). With V trimmed by 6 bases and J by 6 bases, 15 bases remained unmatched. The DNA of the CDR3 is TGTGCCAGTAGACGGCTAGCGGGGGGGCCAGGGTCGGGCAATGAGCAGTTCTTC. The encoded protein is CASRRLAGGPGSGNEQFF.

V is TRBV7-2 and J is TRBJ1-5; D perhaps matches TRBD1 (6 bases). The V gene lost 5 bases and the J gene lost 1 base, with 15 bases spanning the gap. Germline values: CDR1 SGHTA, CDR2 FQGNSA. The CDR3 has 16 residues. CDR3 sequence (DNA): TGTGCCAGCAGCACTTCCTCGGGGGCAAGCAATCAGCCCCAGCATTTT. Translation gives CASSTSSGASNQPQHF. The whole variable domain, filled in from reference TRBV7-2 and TRBJ1-5, reads GAGVSQSPSNKVTEKGKDVELRCDPISGHTALYWYRQSLGQGLEFLIYFQGNSAPDKSGLPSDRFSAERTGGSVSTLTIQRTQQEDSAVYLCASSTSSGASNQPQHFGDGTRLSIL.

A single count supports this clone. V usage is TRBV3-1 (or the pseudogene TRBV3-2) and J usage is TRBJ1-1; tentatively, D is TRBD1 (5 bases). The CDR3 extends over 15 amino acids. CDR1 and CDR2 from the germline V gene are LGHDT and YNNKEL (reference sequence). Trimming cost V 6 bases and J 2 bases, with 16 bases left between them. The CDR3 DNA sequence: TGTGCCAGCAGGACTCTCGACAGAGCTAACACTGAAGCTTTCTTT. Amino acid sequence: CASRTLDRANTEAFF.

The chain carries TRBV7-9 and TRBJ1-3, with D perhaps TRBD1 (5 bases). CDR3 length: 19 amino acids. The V gene lost 1 base and the J gene lost 3 bases, with 22 bases spanning the gap. Germline CDR1 and CDR2: SEHNR and FQNEAQ (reference sequence). CDR3 sequence: CASSLGLRNRDESGNTIYF. The CDR3 DNA follows: TGTGCCAGCAGCTTAGGTCTCCGTAATCGGGACGAAAGTGGAAACACCATATATTTT.

This sequence joins TRBV7-2 and TRBJ1-5, with 8 bases lining up with TRBD1. CDR1 SGHTA and CDR2 FQGNSA come from the germline V gene. This CDR3 comprises 15 residues. The junction had 7 bases not matched to a gene; V was cut back by 1 base and J by 8 bases. This CDR3 is CASSLVGTGVEPQHF. The CDR3 DNA is TGTGCCAGCAGCTTAGTTGGGACAGGCGTAGAGCCCCAGCATTTT. Filled out from reference TRBV7-2 and TRBJ1-5, the complete variable domain reads GAGVSQSPSNKVTEKGKDVELRCDPISGHTALYWYRQSLGQGLEFLIYFQGNSAPDKSGLPSDRFSAERTGGSVSTLTIQRTQQEDSAVYLCASSLVGTGVEPQHFGDGTRLSIL.

The gene calls are TRBV5-1 and TRBJ2-3, with 13 bases matching TRBD2. CDR3 length: 17 amino acids. Germline CDR1 reads SGHRS; CDR2 reads YFSETQ. V trimming: 4 bases; J trimming: 8 bases; junction bases outside the gene matches: 13. In nucleotides, the CDR3 is TGCGCCAGCAGCCAGGACACTAGCGGGGGGGCGAGAGGTACGCAGTATTTT. This encodes CASSQDTSGGARGTQYF.

V and J are TRBV18 and TRBJ2-5; tentatively, D is TRBD1 (6 bases). Germline CDR1 and CDR2: KGHSH and LQKENI. V was cut by 5 bases and J by 10 bases, with 20 bases left in between. There are 14 residues in the CDR3. The CDR3 DNA reads as TGTGCCAGCTCAGCCGGGACAAGGGGCCGAGGCCAGTACTTC. This translates into CASSAGTRGRGQYF.

The chain couples TRBV11-3 to TRBJ2-3; D uncertain. V shed 3 bases and J shed 0 bases, with 7 bases lying between them. The length of the CDR3 is 14 residues. Germline V gene sequence: CDR1 SGHNT, CDR2 YENEEA. The CDR3 bases are TGTGCCAGCAGCTTTAGTCGAAGCACAGATACGCAGTATTTT. It is translated as CASSFSRSTDTQYF.

The rearrangement links TRBV5-1 to TRBJ2-5, with 11 bases lining up with TRBD2. Germline V gene data show CDR1 as SGHRS and CDR2 as YFSETQ. J was trimmed by 5 bases and V by 4 bases; bases with no gene match: 7. CDR3 size: 15 residues. This chain's CDR3 is CASSSSGGARETQYF. For the CDR3, the DNA is TGCGCCAGCAGCAGTAGCGGGGGGGCCAGGGAGACCCAGTACTTC.

The rearrangement uses TRBV4-3 and TRBJ1-2; D is unclear. CDR1 and CDR2 (germline): LGHNA, YSLEER. V lost 4 bases, J lost 3 bases, and 12 bases lay in between. The CDR3 is made up of 14 amino acids. CDR3 protein: CASSPYRGDYGYTF. DNA of the CDR3: TGCGCCAGCAGCCCTTACCGCGGCGACTATGGCTACACCTTC.

V is TRBV6-6 and J is TRBJ2-7; 8 bases map to TRBD1. Looked up from germline, CDR1 is MNHNY and CDR2 is SVGAGI (reference sequence). Losses at the gene ends were 2 bases for V and 4 bases for J; bases not matched to a gene: 4. This CDR3 is built from 14 residues. CDR3 in amino acids: CASSYRTGKYEQYF. In DNA form, the CDR3 reads TGTGCCAGCAGTTACAGGACAGGGAAGTACGAGCAGTACTTC.